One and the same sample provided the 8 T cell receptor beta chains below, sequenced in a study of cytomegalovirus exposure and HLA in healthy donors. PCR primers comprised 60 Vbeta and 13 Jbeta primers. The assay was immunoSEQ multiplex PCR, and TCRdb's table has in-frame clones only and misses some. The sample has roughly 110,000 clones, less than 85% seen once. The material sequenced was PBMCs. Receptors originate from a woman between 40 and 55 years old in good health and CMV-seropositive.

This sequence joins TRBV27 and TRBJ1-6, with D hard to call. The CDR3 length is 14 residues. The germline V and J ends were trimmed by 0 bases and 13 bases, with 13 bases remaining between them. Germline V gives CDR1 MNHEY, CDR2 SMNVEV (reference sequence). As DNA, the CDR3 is TGTGCCAGCAGTTTATCGGGCCTGTCGATGCCCCTCCACTTT. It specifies CASSLSGLSMPLHF.

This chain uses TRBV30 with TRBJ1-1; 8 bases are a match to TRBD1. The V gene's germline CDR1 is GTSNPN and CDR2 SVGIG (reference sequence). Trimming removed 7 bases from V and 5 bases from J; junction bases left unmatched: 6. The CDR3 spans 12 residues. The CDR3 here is CASGQVRTEAFF. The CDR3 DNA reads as TGTGCCTCGGGACAGGTTCGGACTGAAGCTTTCTTT.

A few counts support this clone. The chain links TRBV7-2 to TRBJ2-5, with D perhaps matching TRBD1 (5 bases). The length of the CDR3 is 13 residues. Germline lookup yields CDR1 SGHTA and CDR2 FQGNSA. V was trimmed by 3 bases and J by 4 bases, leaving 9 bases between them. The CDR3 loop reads CASSLQGRETQYF. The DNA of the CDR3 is TGTGCCAGCAGCTTGCAGGGTCGAGAGACCCAGTACTTC.

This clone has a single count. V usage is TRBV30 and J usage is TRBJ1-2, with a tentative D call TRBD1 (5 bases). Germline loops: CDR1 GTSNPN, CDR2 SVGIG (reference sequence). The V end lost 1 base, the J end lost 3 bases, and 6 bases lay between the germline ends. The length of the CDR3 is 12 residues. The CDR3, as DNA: TGTGCCTGGAGTGGGACACACTATGGCTACACCTTC. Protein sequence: CAWSGTHYGYTF.

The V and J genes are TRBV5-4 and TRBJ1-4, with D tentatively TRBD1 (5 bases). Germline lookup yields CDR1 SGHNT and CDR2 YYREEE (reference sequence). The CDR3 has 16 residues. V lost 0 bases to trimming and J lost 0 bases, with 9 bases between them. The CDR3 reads CASSLGQQATNEKLFF. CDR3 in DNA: TGTGCCAGCAGCTTGGGACAGCAGGCAACTAATGAAAAACTGTTTTTT.

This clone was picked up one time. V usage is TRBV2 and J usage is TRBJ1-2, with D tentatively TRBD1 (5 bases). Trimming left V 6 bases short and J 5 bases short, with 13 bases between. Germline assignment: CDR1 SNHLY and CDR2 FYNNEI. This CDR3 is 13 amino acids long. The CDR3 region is CASRTGGMYGYTF. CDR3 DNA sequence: TGTGCCAGCAGGACCGGGGGGATGTATGGCTACACCTTC.

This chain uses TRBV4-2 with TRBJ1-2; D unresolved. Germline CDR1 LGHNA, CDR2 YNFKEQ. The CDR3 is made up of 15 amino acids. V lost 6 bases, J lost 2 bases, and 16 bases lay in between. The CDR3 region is CASRETDGENYGYTF. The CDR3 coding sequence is TGTGCCAGCAGAGAAACGGACGGGGAGAACTATGGCTACACCTTC.

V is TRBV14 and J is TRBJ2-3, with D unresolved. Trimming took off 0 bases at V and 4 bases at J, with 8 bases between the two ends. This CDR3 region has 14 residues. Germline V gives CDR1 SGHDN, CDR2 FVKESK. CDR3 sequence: CASSQEWAADTQYF. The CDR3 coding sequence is TGTGCCAGCAGCCAAGAGTGGGCCGCAGATACGCAGTATTTT.